This T cell receptor beta chain is drawn from a study of cytomegalovirus exposure and HLA in healthy donors. PCR involved 60 Vbeta and 13 Jbeta primers. Measured with immunoSEQ multiplex PCR; TCRdb has only the in-frame clones, and not every one. This repertoire shows some 90,000 clones, just under 70% found once; its top ten account for 2.7%. V shed 3 bases, J shed 2 bases, and the junction held 7 bases outside the gene matches. The CDR3 spans 15 residues. Germline V gene lookup returns CDR1 SGHNT and CDR2 YYREEE (reference sequence). The chain recombines TRBV5-4 with TRBJ1-2; 7 nucleotides align to TRBD1. The sequence was collected from a man aged 50 to 59 in good health and CMV-seronegative. The sequenced sample consisted of PBMCs. Here the CDR3 DNA reads TGTGCCAGCAGCTCAGGGGGACAGAAGAACTATGGCTACACCTTC. It yields the protein CASSSGGQKNYGYTF.